The rows below give T cell receptor beta chains drawn from one sample of a study of shared clonotypes between healthy human individuals. TCRdb's copy holds only in-frame clones and misses some; the assay was immunoSEQ multiplex PCR. The sample lists 1,400,000 or so clones; about 98.5% were seen once. The sample consisted of naive CD4+ T cells sorted from blood. These receptors all stem from a man aged 25-45 years in good health. Each CDR3 is given with its conserved first and last residue. Fields, in order: clone size, V gene, J gene, D gene, CDR3 DNA, CDR3 protein. A D gene is named only where the DNA matches it firmly. Where a row states a size, it is once, few, many or the class of an expanded clone; other rows omit it.

>.|TRBV5-5|TRBJ2-3|.
TGTGCCAGCAGCTTGACGGCTTCGACAGATACGCAGTATTTT
CASSLTASTDTQYF
>.|TRBV11-2|TRBJ2-1|.
TGTGCCAGCAGCGCCGCTAGCCCACTAAATGAGCAGTTCTTC
CASSAASPLNEQFF
>.|TRBV18|TRBJ2-7|.
TGTGCCAGCTCACCGAATCAGGGGTCCTCCTACGAGCAGTACTTC
CASSPNQGSSYEQYF
>.|TRBV7-2|TRBJ2-3|TRBD2
TGTGCCAGCAGCTTAGGGAACCGACTAGCGGGAGGGAGCACAGATACGCAGTATTTT
CASSLGNRLAGGSTDTQYF
>.|TRBV19|TRBJ2-3|TRBD2
TGTGCCAGTAGTTTGTTAGCGGGAGTGATAACAGATACGCAGTATTTT
CASSLLAGVITDTQYF
>.|TRBV18|TRBJ1-1|TRBD1
TGTGCCAGCTCACCATCTACAGGGGGAGATGAAGCTTTCTTT
CASSPSTGGDEAFF
>.|TRBV7-8|TRBJ2-7|.
TGTGCCAGCAGCTTTCTAAAGTGGAGGGGGCCGCCGGATTACGAGCAGTACTTC
CASSFLKWRGPPDYEQYF
>.|TRBV11-2|TRBJ2-5|.
TGTGCCAGCAGCTTAGGAGAGCGGGCCGTGAACTTC
CASSLGERAVNF
>.|TRBV19|TRBJ1-3|.
TGTGCCAGTAATGGGGACAATCGGAGGAACACCATATATTTT
CASNGDNRRNTIYF
>.|TRBV27|TRBJ2-7|.
TGTGCCAGCAGTTTATCGGTCGGGTCTGCCTACGAGCAGTACTTC
CASSLSVGSAYEQYF
>.|TRBV10-1|TRBJ2-7|TRBD2
TGCGCCAGCCCTAGACTAGCGGGATTATTCAGATGCCTCTACGAGCAGTACTTC
CASPRLAGLFRCLYEQYF
>.|TRBV6-5|TRBJ1-3|.
TGTGCCAGCAAAACAGGGAGGGACTCTGGAAACACCATATATTTT
CASKTGRDSGNTIYF
>.|TRBV7-8|TRBJ2-1|.
TGTGCCAGCAGCACCAGCATCGGGTCCCATGAGCAGTTCTTC
CASSTSIGSHEQFF
>.|TRBV19|TRBJ2-2|.
TGTGCCAGTAGTCAAAGCAGGGGAATCACCGGGGAGCTGTTTTTT
CASSQSRGITGELFF
>once|TRBV6-1|TRBJ1-3|.
TGTGCCAGCAGTGAGATAAGGGGCTCTGGAAACACCATATATTTT
CASSEIRGSGNTIYF
>.|TRBV5-6|TRBJ2-4|.
TGTGCCAGCAGATCTGGAAGGGGTCCACTAGCCAAAAACATTCAGTACTTC
CASRSGRGPLAKNIQYF
>.|TRBV27|TRBJ2-7|TRBD1
TGTGCCAGCAGAGGGACAGGGAGAACCAACGAGCAGTACTTC
CASRGTGRTNEQYF
>once|TRBV28|TRBJ2-5|.
TGTGCCAGCAGCCGGAGAGAAGAGACCCAGTACTTC
CASSRREETQYF
>.|TRBV7-8|TRBJ2-1|.
TGTGCCAGCAGCTTAGAACGACGTAGTGAGCAGTTCTTC
CASSLERRSEQFF
>once|TRBV28|TRBJ2-7|TRBD2
TGTGCCAGCAGTTTTCAGGGACTAGCGGGGTCCTACGAGCAGTACTTC
CASSFQGLAGSYEQYF
>.|TRBV5-1|TRBJ2-7|TRBD2
TGCGCCAGCAGCTTGGAGGGGAACAGCGGGAGGCTTACCTACGAGCAGTACTTC
CASSLEGNSGRLTYEQYF
>.|TRBV6-5|TRBJ2-5|.
TGTGCCAGCAGCCTGGGGTCGTGGGAGACCCAGTACTTC
CASSLGSWETQYF
>.|TRBV28|TRBJ2-1|.
TGTGCCAGCAGTTTCCTGAGCTCCTACAATGAGCAGTTCTTC
CASSFLSSYNEQFF
>.|TRBV11-3|TRBJ2-1|TRBD2
TGTGCCAGCAGCTTACCGACTAGCGGGAGTGGTGAGCAGTTCTTC
CASSLPTSGSGEQFF
>.|TRBV19|TRBJ1-3|.
TGTGCCAGTAGTTACCAGGGGACAGGAAACACCATATATTTT
CASSYQGTGNTIYF
>.|TRBV10-3|TRBJ2-3|TRBD1
TGTGCCATCAGTGAGACCCCGGGAACAGGGGCAGATACGCAGTATTTT
CAISETPGTGADTQYF
>.|TRBV19|TRBJ2-3|.
TGTGCCAGTACCTTCTCCGGGACCCCGCTGGGCACAGATACGCAGTATTTT
CASTFSGTPLGTDTQYF
>.|TRBV5-6|TRBJ1-2|.
TGTGCCAGCAGCTTGCAGGGCAACTATGGCTACACCTTC
CASSLQGNYGYTF
>.|TRBV5-1|TRBJ2-2|.
TGCGCCAGCAGCTGGAACAGCCGGGGGAACACCGGGGAGCTGTTTTTT
CASSWNSRGNTGELFF
>.|TRBV5-4|TRBJ1-1|.
TGTGCCAGCAGCTTGTATGAGAACACTGAAGCTTTCTTT
CASSLYENTEAFF
>.|TRBV28|TRBJ1-2|.
TGTGCCAGCGGGTTTAACTATGGCTACACCTTC
CASGFNYGYTF
>.|TRBV9|TRBJ2-2|.
TGTGCCAGCAGCGTAGGACTAGTGGCCGGGGAGCTGTTTTTT
CASSVGLVAGELFF
>.|TRBV13|TRBJ1-2|TRBD1
TGTGCCAGCAGCTTAGTTGATAGACAGGGATATGGCTACACCTTC
CASSLVDRQGYGYTF
>once|TRBV4-1|TRBJ2-2|.
TGCGCCAGCAGCCAACGGCTGGGGTCACCCGGGGAGCTGTTTTTT
CASSQRLGSPGELFF
>.|TRBV18|TRBJ2-2|TRBD2
TGTGCCAGCTCACCCCTAGCGGGAGGGCTCACCGGGGAGCTGTTTTTT
CASSPLAGGLTGELFF
>.|TRBV15|TRBJ2-1|TRBD2
TGTGCCACCAGCAGAGAAAGCGGGGTCCTGGGGGAGCAGTTCTTC
CATSRESGVLGEQFF
>.|TRBV6-1|TRBJ2-1|.
TGTGCCAGCAGTGAAGTATCGGCTAGACATCGGAATGAGCAGTTCTTC
CASSEVSARHRNEQFF
>.|TRBV19|TRBJ2-1|TRBD1
TGTGCCAGTAGTATTACTGGACAGGGTGCCTACAATGAGCAGTTCTTC
CASSITGQGAYNEQFF
>.|TRBV14|TRBJ2-3|.
TGTGCCAGCAGCCAACTTAGATACACAGATACGCAGTATTTT
CASSQLRYTDTQYF
>.|TRBV5-5|TRBJ2-6|.
TGTGCCAGCAGCTTGGCTTCGGGGTCTGGGGCCAACGTCCTGACTTTC
CASSLASGSGANVLTF
>.|TRBV7-9|TRBJ2-3|.
TGTGCCAGCAGCTTAGACCCGGGAACAGATACGCAGTATTTT
CASSLDPGTDTQYF
>.|TRBV29-1|TRBJ2-3|TRBD1
TGCAGCGCCAAGACAGGGCAATACGATACGCAGTATTTT
CSAKTGQYDTQYF
>.|TRBV9|TRBJ2-3|.
TGTGCCAGCAGCGTAGGGGGAAGCCCCACAGATACGCAGTATTTT
CASSVGGSPTDTQYF
>.|TRBV27|TRBJ1-5|.
TGTGCCAGCAGATCGATGCTTGGATTGGGTGGGGTGTTCGGCAATCAGCCCCAGCATTTT
CASRSMLGLGGVFGNQPQHF
>.|TRBV2|TRBJ1-5|.
TGTGCCAGCGTACGCAGCCTAAATCAGCCCCAGCATTTT
CASVRSLNQPQHF
>.|TRBV27|TRBJ1-1|.
TGTGCCAGCAGTTTCCTCGGTGGAGGGAAGCACACTGAAGCTTTCTTT
CASSFLGGGKHTEAFF
>once|TRBV18|TRBJ2-1|TRBD2
TGTGCCAGCTCACCACTCCTAGTGCTGCGGGAGGGCCCCTACAATGAGCAGTTCTTC
CASSPLLVLREGPYNEQFF
>.|TRBV21-1|TRBJ2-5|.
TGTGCCACGCGGACAGGGTATTTCGAGACCCAGTACTTC
CATRTGYFETQYF
>.|TRBV28|TRBJ2-3|TRBD2
TGTGCCAGCAGCTTGGTTGGGGGGGTTTGGACCACAGATACGCAGTATTTT
CASSLVGGVWTTDTQYF